This entry features one TCR beta chain sequence. Looked up from germline, CDR1 is MNHEY and CDR2 is SVGAGI. This CDR3 contains 13 residues. V was clipped by 8 bases and J by 5 bases, with 13 bases between them. Per the original methods: Estimated nucleated cell counts came from reference gene primer amplification. Some clones are missing from TCRdb's copy, which holds only in-frame ones; the method was immunoSEQ multiplex PCR. That table furnishes V, J and clone size, whereas the DNA furnished D and trimming. The sample includes approximately 140,000 clones, roughly 90% seen only once; the top ten take 2.3%. The data are from a study of blood T cell repertoires in COVID-19. Study-level information: Sites across the United States, Italy and Spain contributed samples from acute and convalescent COVID-19. PBMCs, B-cell-depleted T cells, or T cells provided the cDNA or gDNA that made up the material.

This clonotype was obtained from a human donor in a cohort sampled during active COVID-19. Material: peripheral blood. This chain joins TRBV6-5 and TRBJ2-1; D is unresolved. In DNA, the CDR3 is TGTGCCAGCTCCCCGTCACTAAACAATGAGCAGTTCTTC. This encodes CASSPSLNNEQFF.